This TCR beta chain is from a study of beta chain features in type 1 diabetes (dated by TCRdb to the late 2010s). Turning to the overall study: Mean age, gender distribution, total cell number and subset yield were not different between patients and healthy donors. A total of 107,917,701 sorted cells were examined across all samples, and RNA yield correlated strongly with the number of cells per subset. In the study, TCRB repertoires of sorted circulating CD4+ T cell subsets from recently diagnosed type 1 diabetes patients were compared with those of matched healthy donors. Regulatory and stem cell-like memory subsets were isolated from only 8 patients and roughly 8 healthy donors, whereas naive and central memory subsets came from all 28 donors. The paper's findings and limits, for the study overall: Because cDNA was sequenced instead of genomic DNA, activated cells with high expression could be over-represented, although the groups did not differ in activation or CD3 levels. Fewer insertions and more nucleotide deletions at VDJ recombination sites were observed in patients with type 1 diabetes, implying thymic rearrangement abnormalities. Because small numbers of individuals were included in the HLA sub-analyses, any influence of HLA type on TCRB rearrangement was left unresolved. Shorter templates might be favored by PCR, yet because patient and control samples were amplified and corrected together, any such skew would affect both groups equally. A moderate but significant shortening of TCRB CDR3 length was observed in type 1 diabetes patients in all four CD4+ subsets. Naive, central memory and regulatory TCRB repertoires appeared to be more alike among patients than among healthy donors.

Each donor gave one peripheral blood draw, about 110 mL on average, collected into heparinised tubes. Naive, central memory, regulatory and stem cell-like memory CD4+ T cells were sorted on a BD FACSAria II using a panel including CD45RO, CCR7, CD25, CD127, CD95 and CD27. All sorted populations exceeded 98% purity. PBMCs were isolated immediately by Lymphoprep density gradient centrifugation and stained directly without culture. So that batch effects would be minimized, each experiment stained and sorted samples in pairs, pairing one healthy donor with one patient. The High Capacity cDNA Reverse Transcription Kit was used to reverse transcribe all of the isolated RNA, meaning that expressed TCRB transcripts were what got sequenced. Deep immunoSEQ sequencing was applied to naive, central memory and regulatory T cell samples, giving an average of around 3.8 million total reads per sample. Sorted cells were lysed in RLT buffer, and RNA was extracted using DNase-treated RNeasy Micro or Mini kits according to cell number. Each cell subset was processed separately to prevent cross-contamination, with patient and healthy donor samples processed together. The immunoSEQ multiplex PCR was used to amplify TCRB sequences from cDNA, generating 87-bp fragments that spanned the CDR3 region. Amplicons were sequenced on the Illumina HiSeq platform. The study's processing was this. PCR bias was corrected computationally using synthetic template baselines, and reads within Hamming distance 2 were collapsed, with unmergeable singletons discarded. By aligning reads against IMGT, V, D and J genes, CDR3 length, and insertions or deletions at six rearrangement sites were assigned. Within each subset, clonotype counts were normalized to sorted cell number, after which true diversity and Gini coefficients were computed with the tcR R package. Repertoire sharing was quantified using the overlap coefficient calculated on TCRB nucleotide sequences. TCRdb retrieved this table from immuneACCESS and kept in-frame rearrangements only. Not all clones are present; in checked studies, unresolved V genes account for under half, and no reason is known for the remainder. V, J and clone size are taken as reported in that table, and D and trimming were inferred from the DNA itself. Recorded for this sample are under 200,000 clones; around 8% of them occurred a single time. The ten largest make up 0.5% to 0.65% of the sample.

This clone appeared a few times. The clone's antigen remains unknown. Base-call qualities are not available, and no considerably larger clone is one nucleotide away. Sequences were obtained from central memory CD4+ T cells from blood. The clonotype comes from a man between 18 and 29 years old in good health.

The CDR3 region: CASSASQGWETDTQYF. The DNA reads TGTGCCAGCAGTGCTTCACAGGGGTGGGAGACAGATACGCAGTATTTT. The sequence is built from TRBV28 and TRBJ2-3; 7 middle bases align to TRBD1. Trimming leaves V shorter by 5 bases and J shorter by 3 bases, with the junction holding 11 bases beyond the gene matches. Taken from the germline V gene, the CDR1 and CDR2 loops are MDHEN and SYDVKM. Including the terminal cysteine and phenylalanine, the CDR3 comprises 16 residues. Solely the CDR3 DNA is kept, with 48 bases framed from the first base.